Listed below are T cell receptor beta chains from one sample, sequenced in a study of cytomegalovirus exposure and HLA in healthy donors. Assay: immunoSEQ multiplex PCR; the TCRdb copy retains only in-frame clones and omits some. The sample totals 55,000 to 75,000 clones. The sample comprised PBMCs. The receptors derive from a male donor in good health and CMV-seronegative. Each CDR3 is given with its conserved first and last residue. D genes are given only for firm matches.

>-|13|TRBV9|TRBJ2-3
CASSARVTDTQYF
TGTGCCAGCAGCGCCAGGGTAACAGATACGCAGTATTTT
>-|14|TRBV18|TRBJ2-1
CASSPASLYNEQFF
TGTGCCAGCTCACCGGCTTCTCTCTACAATGAGCAGTTCTTC
>TRBD1|17|TRBV7-2|TRBJ1-1
CASSGVSAGGMNTEAFF
TGTGCCAGCAGCGGAGTCTCTGCAGGGGGAATGAACACTGAAGCTTTCTTT
>-|13|TRBV9|TRBJ1-6
CASASSYNSPLHF
TGTGCCAGCGCGAGCTCCTATAATTCACCCCTCCACTTT
>-|13|TRBV10-2|TRBJ1-6
CASGEVLNSPLHF
TGCGCCAGCGGGGAGGTCTTGAATTCACCCCTCCACTTT
>-|12|TRBV6-1|TRBJ1-1
CASRPGAAEDFF
TGTGCCAGCAGACCAGGGGCGGCTGAAGATTTCTTT
>-|13|TRBV6-1|TRBJ2-3
CASSEQGVDTQYF
TGTGCCAGCAGTGAACAGGGTGTCGATACGCAGTATTTT
>TRBD1|15|TRBV7-9|TRBJ1-3
CASSRTRDRGNTIYF
TGTGCCAGCAGCCGAACCCGGGACAGAGGAAACACCATATATTTT
>-|15|TRBV23-1|TRBJ1-2
CASSHGGQCFYGYTF
TGCGCCAGCAGTCACGGCGGGCAGTGCTTCTATGGCTACACCTTC
>-|15|TRBV18|TRBJ1-5
CASSEGTHRDQPQHF
TGTGCCAGCTCGGAGGGGACTCATCGGGATCAGCCCCAGCATTTT
>TRBD2|19|TRBV7-3|TRBJ2-7
CASSPGGGLAGEAAYEQYF
TGTGCCAGCAGCCCCGGGGGTGGACTAGCGGGAGAAGCCGCCTACGAGCAGTACTTC
>TRBD2|16|TRBV5-4|TRBJ2-1
CASSLALAGGYNEQFF
TGTGCCAGCAGCTTGGCCCTAGCGGGAGGGTACAATGAGCAGTTCTTC
>TRBD1|17|TRBV7-2|TRBJ2-6
CASSLETGVKGANVLTF
TGTGCCAGCAGCTTAGAAACAGGGGTGAAAGGGGCCAACGTCCTGACTTTC
>-|15|TRBV10-2|TRBJ2-7
CASSEERLSSYEQYF
TGCGCCAGCAGTGAAGAGCGATTGAGCTCCTACGAGCAGTACTTC
>-|13|TRBV27|TRBJ1-1
CASSRRGNTEAFF
TGTGCCAGCAGCAGGCGGGGGAACACTGAAGCTTTCTTT
>-|15|TRBV27|TRBJ2-1
CASSSRGYSDNEQFF
TGTGCCAGCAGTTCACGGGGTTACTCCGACAATGAGCAGTTCTTC
>-|13|TRBV2|TRBJ1-1
CASLGGGVTEAFF
TGTGCCAGCCTAGGGGGTGGGGTCACTGAAGCTTTCTTT
>-|15|TRBV4-2|TRBJ2-7
CASSQTLGRAYEQYF
TGTGCCAGCAGCCAAACACTAGGACGGGCCTACGAGCAGTACTTC
>-|15|TRBV21-1|TRBJ1-4
CASSKWRALRAKLFF
TGTGCCAGCAGCAAATGGAGGGCCCTAAGGGCAAAACTGTTTTTT
>-|12|TRBV6-5|TRBJ1-1
CASSLWGAEAFF
TGTGCCAGCAGCCTCTGGGGCGCTGAAGCTTTCTTT
>TRBD1|15|TRBV19|TRBJ2-1
CASSIEQGARNEQFF
TGTGCCAGTAGTATTGAACAGGGGGCGAGGAATGAGCAGTTCTTC
>TRBD1|16|TRBV9|TRBJ2-2
CASSVEDRVSIGELFF
TGTGCCAGCAGCGTAGAGGACAGGGTATCGATCGGGGAGCTGTTTTTT
>-|11|TRBV19|TRBJ2-2
CASYSTGELFF
TGTGCCAGTTACAGCACCGGGGAGCTGTTTTTT
>-|14|TRBV11-2|TRBJ2-5
CASSPISGQETQYF
TGTGCCAGCAGCCCAATCTCGGGCCAAGAGACCCAGTACTTC
>TRBD1|14|TRBV25-1|TRBJ2-5
CASSEDRAQETQYF
TGTGCCAGCAGTGAGGACAGGGCTCAAGAGACCCAGTACTTC
>TRBD2|15|TRBV6-4|TRBJ2-1
CASSRDYSSDNEQFF
TGTGCCAGCAGCCGGGACTACAGCTCCGACAATGAGCAGTTCTTC
>TRBD2|13|TRBV10-3|TRBJ2-7
CAIRDSGIYEQYF
TGTGCCATCCGGGATAGCGGGATCTACGAGCAGTACTTC
>TRBD1|14|TRBV6-1|TRBJ2-7
CASIGDRGSYEQYF
TGTGCCAGCATTGGGGACAGGGGTTCCTACGAGCAGTACTTC
>TRBD2|19|TRBV28|TRBJ2-3
CASSLKMRLAGGYTDTQYF
TGTGCCAGCAGTTTAAAGATGCGACTAGCGGGGGGCTACACAGATACGCAGTATTTT
>-|15|TRBV6-1|TRBJ1-6
CASRYQGNDNSPLHF
TGTGCCAGCAGGTATCAGGGGAACGATAATTCACCCCTCCACTTT
>-|14|TRBV28|TRBJ1-4
CASSSGLTNEKLFF
TGTGCCAGCAGTTCCGGACTGACTAATGAAAAACTGTTTTTT
>TRBD1|14|TRBV28|TRBJ1-2
CASSWTGWDNGYTF
TGTGCCAGCAGTTGGACAGGGTGGGATAATGGCTACACCTTC
>-|16|TRBV5-1|TRBJ2-5
CASSLLTAGLQETQYF
TGCGCCAGCAGCTTGCTCACGGCGGGATTACAAGAGACCCAGTACTTC
>-|15|TRBV11-2|TRBJ2-1
CASSLIAVSYNEQFF
TGTGCCAGCAGCTTAATAGCGGTCTCCTACAATGAGCAGTTCTTC
>-|17|TRBV27|TRBJ2-5
CASSVRRGPTFQETQYF
TGTGCCAGCAGTGTTCGCAGGGGCCCTACATTCCAAGAGACCCAGTACTTC
>TRBD2|17|TRBV18|TRBJ2-5
CASSPPPSTSGQETQYF
TGTGCCAGCTCACCCCCCCCTTCGACTAGCGGACAAGAGACCCAGTACTTC
>-|12|TRBV7-9|TRBJ2-1
CASSSLNNEQFF
TGTGCCAGCAGCTCCCTAAATAATGAGCAGTTCTTC
>-|15|TRBV6-5|TRBJ1-6
CASSFSGKGNSPLHF
TGTGCCAGCAGCTTCAGCGGGAAGGGTAATTCACCCCTCCACTTT
>-|13|TRBV5-1|TRBJ1-1
CASSFKGGTEAFF
TGCGCCAGCAGCTTCAAGGGAGGTACTGAAGCTTTCTTT
>TRBD1|14|TRBV7-9|TRBJ2-5
CASSGRGREETQYF
TGTGCCAGCAGCGGCAGGGGGCGAGAGGAGACCCAGTACTTC
>TRBD1|15|TRBV5-4|TRBJ2-3
CASSSGQDPTDTQYF
TGTGCCAGCAGCTCCGGACAGGACCCCACAGATACGCAGTATTTT
>-|13|TRBV19|TRBJ2-7
CASSRDTGYERYF
TGTGCCAGTAGTAGGGACACCGGCTACGAGCGGTACTTC
>-|14|TRBV11-2|TRBJ2-7
CASSPWTRAYEQYF
TGTGCCAGCAGCCCCTGGACTCGGGCCTACGAGCAGTACTTC
>TRBD1|15|TRBV29-1|TRBJ2-3
CSVEVQGDSTDTQYF
TGCAGCGTTGAGGTTCAGGGGGACAGTACAGATACGCAGTATTTT
>-|16|TRBV5-4|TRBJ2-7
CASSGAGRGRTYEQYF
TGTGCCAGCAGCGGAGCAGGCAGGGGACGTACCTACGAGCAGTACTTC
>-|18|TRBV6-1|TRBJ2-1
CASSEKPNTGTVRNEQFF
TGTGCCAGCAGTGAAAAACCTAATACAGGGACGGTTCGCAATGAGCAGTTCTTC